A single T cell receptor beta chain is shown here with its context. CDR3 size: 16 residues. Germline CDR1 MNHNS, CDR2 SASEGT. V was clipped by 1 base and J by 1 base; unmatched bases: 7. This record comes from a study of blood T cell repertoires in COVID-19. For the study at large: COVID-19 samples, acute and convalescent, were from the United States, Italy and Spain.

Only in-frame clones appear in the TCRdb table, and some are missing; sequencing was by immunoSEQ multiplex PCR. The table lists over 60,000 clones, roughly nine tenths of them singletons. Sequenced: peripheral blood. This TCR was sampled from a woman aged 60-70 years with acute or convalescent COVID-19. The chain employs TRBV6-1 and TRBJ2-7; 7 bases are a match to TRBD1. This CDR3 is CASSEDRGILSYEQYF. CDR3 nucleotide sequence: TGTGCCAGCAGTGAAGACAGGGGAATTTTATCCTACGAGCAGTACTTC.